The 28 T cell receptor beta chains given below trace back to one sample, sequenced in a study of spatial heterogeneity in lung cancer. TCRdb passed the 5' RACE reads through MiXCR, listing each CDR3 protein once. The sample includes roughly 14,000 distinct CDR3 sequences, 5.5% to 7% of them seen just once. Sample time point: blood at routine non-recurrence follow-up after resection. Sequenced here: PBMCs, sampled at follow-up. These receptors came from a male donor with early-stage non-small cell lung cancer.

This clonotype showed up many times. The rearrangement uses TRBV4-1 and TRBJ2-7, with no clear D. Germline V gene data show CDR1 as MGHRA and CDR2 as YSYEKL. V lost 1 base to trimming and J lost 9 bases, with 16 bases between them. The CDR3 runs to 14 residues. The CDR3 nucleotides are TGCGCCAGCAGCCAAGCCTACAGCTTAGGCGTGCAGTACTTC. This translates into CASSQAYSLGVQYF.

This clonotype was picked up many times. This chain joins TRBV6-5 and TRBJ2-1; 8 bases are a match to TRBD1. The CDR3 extends over 15 amino acids. Trimming took 6 bases from V and 7 from J; bases not matched to a gene: 11. Per the germline V gene, CDR1 is MNHEY and CDR2 is SVGAGI. The CDR3 DNA is TGTGCCAGCAGATTACCCCAGGGGGCGAGTAATGAGCAGTTCTTC. Protein sequence: CASRLPQGASNEQFF.

Judged by abundance, this clonotype is medium-sized. The rearrangement joins TRBV7-8 to TRBJ2-7; D uncertain. Germline loops: CDR1 SGHVS, CDR2 FQNEAQ. This CDR3 is 13 amino acids long. Deletions cut 5 bases from V and 5 bases from J, with 13 bases between. The CDR3: CASSPTFLNEQYF. The CDR3 DNA reads as TGTGCCAGCAGCCCGACCTTTCTCAACGAGCAGTACTTC.

About this clonotype itself: A much larger clonotype is one base distant, so this may be a read error. The CDR3 DNA reads as TGTGTCAGCAGCTTGGCCTACGAGCAGTACTTC. This encodes CVSSLAYEQYF. The chain joins TRBV5-6 to TRBJ2-7, with no clear D. CDR3 length equals 11 residues. Germline V gene lookup returns CDR1 SGHDT and CDR2 YYEEEE.

In its sample, this clonotype was seen many times. The chain has TRBV28 and TRBJ1-2, with 7 bases fitting TRBD1. Trimming cost V 11 bases and J 4 bases; bases outside gene matches: 4. CDR1 is MDHEN and CDR2 is SYDVKM in the germline V gene. This CDR3 comprises 11 residues. The chain's CDR3 is CASQGGYGYTF. CDR3 sequence (DNA): TGTGCCTCCCAGGGGGGCTATGGCTACACCTTC.

This clonotype was recorded many times. The CDR3 coding sequence is TGCGCCAGCAGCTTACCGAGCTCTGGGGCCAACGTCCTGACTTTC. The encoded protein is CASSLPSSGANVLTF. This chain joins TRBV5-1 and TRBJ2-6; no firm D call. The CDR3 consists of 15 residues. V was clipped by 2 bases and J by 0 bases, with 6 bases between them. The germline V gene encodes CDR1 SGHRS and CDR2 YFSETQ.

The sample holds one count of this clonotype. Just one base apart from a much larger clone, this may be a read error. The V and J genes are TRBV12-3 or TRBV12-4 and TRBJ2-3; D unclear. The CDR3 is 13 amino acids. Trimming stripped 3 bases from V and 6 bases from J, with 10 bases between. The CDR3 here is CASSFFVGDTQYF. CDR3 nucleotide sequence: TGTGCCAGCAGTTTCTTCGTTGGGGATACGCAGTATTTT.

This clonotype was counted at least ten times. The chain joins TRBV28 to TRBJ1-2; D gene uncertain. Germline CDR1 reads MDHEN; CDR2 reads SYDVKM. The CDR3 contains 12 residues. The V end was cut by 4 bases, the J end by 5 bases, with 8 bases between. The CDR3: CASSSPAYGYTF. The CDR3, as DNA: TGTGCCAGCAGTTCGCCAGCTTATGGCTACACCTTC.

At least ten counts were recorded for this clonotype. The V and J genes are TRBV5-1 and TRBJ2-5, with 7 bases that match TRBD1. Germline CDR1 reads SGHRS; CDR2 reads YFSETQ. The CDR3 sequence is 14 residues long. The ends lost 4 bases at V and 4 bases at J; junction bases unmatched: 7. CDR3 region: CASSIDRVGETQYF. In nucleotides, the CDR3 is TGCGCCAGCAGCATCGACAGGGTGGGAGAGACCCAGTACTTC.

This clonotype was counted at least ten times. The CDR3 protein is CATSVTTSTDTQYF. The DNA for the CDR3 is TGTGCCACCAGCGTCACTACTAGCACAGATACGCAGTATTTT. This chain uses TRBV15 with TRBJ2-3; D gene uncertain. V gave up 5 bases and J gave up 0 bases, with 9 bases separating them. CDR3 length: 14 residues. Germline V gene data show CDR1 as LNHNV and CDR2 as YYDKDF (reference sequence). Looking up the rest from reference TRBV15 and TRBJ2-3 gives the full variable domain: DAMVIQNPRYQVTQFGKPVTLSCSQTLNHNVMYWYQQKSSQAPKLLFHYYDKDFNNEADTPDNFQSRRPNTSFCFLDIRSPGLGDTAMYLCATSVTTSTDTQYFGPGTRLTVL.

This clonotype occurred many times. The rearrangement links TRBV25-1 to TRBJ1-1; D may be TRBD1 (5 bases). Between the trimmed V and J ends, which lost 7 bases and 3 bases, there was a span of 15 bases. The CDR3 length is 14 residues. Germline CDR1 MGHDK, CDR2 SYGVNS. CDR3 nucleotide sequence: TGTGCCAGCACCCCGGGCGGGGCGTACACTGAAGCTTTCTTT. Its translation: CASTPGGAYTEAFF.

The J gene is TRBJ1-6, the V gene TRBV7-3; no firm D call. CDR1 is SGHTA and CDR2 is FQGTGA in the germline V gene. Between the trimmed V and J ends, which lost 2 bases and 5 bases, there was a span of 7 bases. The CDR3 is 14 residues long. CDR3 region: CASSLLANNSPLHF. The CDR3 nucleotides are TGTGCCAGCAGCTTACTCGCCAATAATTCACCCCTCCACTTT. Full variable domain (rest looked up from reference TRBV7-3 and TRBJ1-6): GAGVSQTPSNKVTEKGKYVELRCDPISGHTALYWYRQSLGQGPEFLIYFQGTGAADDSGLPNDRFFAVRPEGSVSTLKIQRTERGDSAVYLCASSLLANNSPLHFGNGTRLTVT.

Concerning this clonotype: A much larger clonotype is one base distant, so this may be a read error. The CDR3 DNA is TGTGCCAGCAGTACCCATCCTAGCCGAATGCCCTGCGAGCAGTACTTC. Its protein product is CASSTHPSRMPCEQYF. The V gene is TRBV6-2 or TRBV6-3, the J gene TRBJ2-7, with a weak D call TRBD2 (5 bases). There are 16 residues in the CDR3. Trimming took 5 bases from V and 6 from J, leaving 23 bases between them. Germline lookup yields CDR1 MNHEY and CDR2 SVGEGT.

With regard to this clonotype: This may arise from a read error, as a much more abundant clone is one base away. J is TRBJ2-7 and V is TRBV10-1; D tentatively fits TRBD1 or TRBD2 (5 bases each). In germline, CDR1 is WNHNN, CDR2 SYGVQD (reference sequence). CDR3 length: 13 amino acids. CDR3 region: CASSERGTYEHYF. DNA of the CDR3: TGCGCCAGCAGTGAGCGGGGCACCTACGAGCATTACTTC.

This clonotype was found many times. This chain connects TRBV5-1 to TRBJ1-1, with 7 bases identical to TRBD1. The CDR3 length is 15 residues. Germline V CDR1 and CDR2: SGHRS, YFSETQ. V lost 5 bases and J lost 2; bases outside the gene matches: 9. The DNA for the CDR3 is TGCGCCAGCAGGACTGGAGGGACAGAAAACACTGAAGCTTTCTTT. Residues: CASRTGGTENTEAFF.

The chain couples TRBV6-2 or TRBV6-3 to TRBJ2-7; 9 bases align to TRBD2. In germline, CDR1 is MNHEY, CDR2 SVGEGT. J lost 4 bases, V lost 6 bases, and 10 bases had no gene match. The CDR3 runs 15 residues. As DNA, the CDR3 is TGTGCCAGCAGCCCGACAGCTAGCGGGGATTACGAGCAGTACTTC. Translation gives CASSPTASGDYEQYF.

This clonotype occurred many times. This chain connects TRBV7-2 to TRBJ2-7; 7 nucleotides align to TRBD1. V shed 4 bases and J 4 bases; nucleotides not matched to a gene: 10. Germline V CDR1 and CDR2: SGHTA, FQGNSA. The CDR3 runs to 15 residues. CDR3 bases: TGTGCCAGCAGCTCCCCGACAGGGTTTTCGTACGAGCAGTACTTC. This codes for CASSSPTGFSYEQYF.

This clonotype was seen a few times. This rearrangement joins TRBV7-2 to TRBJ2-2; 7 positions match TRBD2. The CDR3 consists of 14 residues. The J segment lost 3 bases and the V segment lost 5 bases, leaving 3 bases of the junction unmatched. Germline CDR1 reads SGHTA; CDR2 reads FQGNSA. The DNA of the CDR3 is TGTGCCAGCAGCGGGAGGGTTCACACCGGGGAGCTGTTTTTT. Its translation is CASSGRVHTGELFF.

This clonotype was seen ten or more times. V and J are TRBV28 and TRBJ2-7; no reliable D call. Trimming removed 6 bases at V and 7 bases at J, with 19 bases between. Germline V gene sequence: CDR1 MDHEN, CDR2 SYDVKM. The CDR3 totals 14 residues. The CDR3 reads CASSPVVGSVEQYF. The DNA of the CDR3 is TGTGCCAGCAGCCCGGTGGTAGGTTCGGTTGAGCAGTACTTC.

This clonotype occurred many times. The genes are TRBV20-1 and TRBJ1-2, with no clear D. The CDR3 extends over 13 amino acids. Per the germline V gene, CDR1 is DFQATT and CDR2 is SNEGSKA (reference sequence). The V gene lost 1 base and the J gene lost 0 bases, with 6 bases spanning the gap. The CDR3 sequence: CSARARANYGYTF. CDR3 coding DNA: TGCAGTGCTAGAGCCAGAGCTAACTATGGCTACACCTTC.

In its sample, this clonotype is medium-sized. This chain connects TRBV29-1 to TRBJ1-5; 8 nucleotides align to TRBD1. The CDR3 runs to 13 residues. The trim removed 3 bases at V and 8 bases at J, leaving 6 bases unmatched. Germline assignment: CDR1 SQVTM and CDR2 ANQGSEA. CDR3 nucleotides: TGCAGCGTTGAGGGACAGGACGGAAAGCCCCAGCATTTT. Protein sequence: CSVEGQDGKPQHF. Full variable domain (remainder filled in from reference TRBV29-1 and TRBJ1-5): SAVISQKPSRDICQRGTSLTIQCQVDSQVTMMFWYRQQPGQSLTLIATANQGSEATYESGFVIDKFPISRPNLTFSTLTVSNMSPEDSSIYLCSVEGQDGKPQHFGDGTRLSIL.

This clonotype was counted at least ten times. The rearrangement uses TRBV20-1 and TRBJ2-3; D remains unclear. The CDR3 covers 11 residues. Looked up from germline, CDR1 is DFQATT and CDR2 is SNEGSKA (reference sequence). The V and J ends lost 3 bases and 4 bases respectively, with 5 bases between them. This chain's CDR3 is CSASRSDTQYF. CDR3 nucleotide sequence: TGCAGTGCTAGCCGGTCAGATACGCAGTATTTT.

This clonotype was recorded many times. The chain combines TRBV4-1 with TRBJ1-5; no clear D gene. CDR1 is MGHRA, CDR2 YSYEKL, per germline. Trimming cost V 0 bases and J 9 bases, with 15 bases left between them. The CDR3 has 15 amino acids. CDR3 DNA sequence: TGCGCCAGCAGCCAAGATCTACCCGCCTTAAGGCCCCAGCATTTT. As protein: CASSQDLPALRPQHF.

This clonotype has a count of ten or more. The V call is TRBV18, the J call TRBJ2-2; D perhaps matches TRBD2 (6 bases). This CDR3 is 16 amino acids long. Germline values: CDR1 KGHSH, CDR2 LQKENI. Trimming left V 3 bases short and J 2 bases short, with 13 bases between. This CDR3 reads CASSPRGSSNTGELFF. The CDR3 bases are TGTGCCAGCTCACCCCGGGGGAGCTCAAACACCGGGGAGCTGTTTTTT.

This clonotype was counted between two and nine times. The rearrangement uses TRBV28 and TRBJ2-7; D might be TRBD1 (7 bases). Trimming removed 6 bases at V and 0 bases at J, with 15 bases between. Germline V gene data show CDR1 as MDHEN and CDR2 as SYDVKM. The CDR3 covers 15 residues. CDR3 nucleotide sequence: TGTGCCAGCAGACTAGGCGGGACAGTCTCCTACGAGCAGTACTTC. This sequence encodes CASRLGGTVSYEQYF.

This clonotype was detected many times. J is TRBJ2-3 and V is TRBV11-2; D perhaps matches TRBD2 (6 bases). The CDR3 is 16 amino acids. From germline, CDR1 is SGHAT and CDR2 FQNNGV. V dropped 5 bases and J dropped 7 bases, with 22 bases sitting between them. CDR3 in amino acids: CASSGLTRRAGNTQYF. Written as DNA, the CDR3 is TGTGCCAGCAGCGGTCTGACTAGGAGGGCCGGGAATACGCAGTATTTT.

This clonotype was recorded at least ten times. The genes are TRBV7-9 and TRBJ2-1; D possibly corresponds to TRBD2 (5 bases). V lost 3 bases, J lost 10 bases, and 10 bases lay in between. The CDR3 totals 12 residues. Germline assignment: CDR1 SEHNR and CDR2 FQNEAQ (reference sequence). CDR3 sequence reads: CASSFDYREQFF. The CDR3 DNA follows: TGTGCCAGCAGCTTTGACTACCGCGAGCAGTTCTTC.

This clonotype was detected many times. The chain joins TRBV6-2 or TRBV6-3 to TRBJ2-7; 7 bases align to TRBD2. The length of the CDR3 is 14 residues. With 7 bases clipped from V and 1 base from J, the junction kept 7 bases outside the gene matches. Per germline, CDR1 MNHEY and CDR2 SVGEGT. The DNA of the CDR3 is TGTGCCAGCATTGACTGGGGGGGTTCCTACGAGCAGTACTTC. The encoded protein is CASIDWGGSYEQYF.